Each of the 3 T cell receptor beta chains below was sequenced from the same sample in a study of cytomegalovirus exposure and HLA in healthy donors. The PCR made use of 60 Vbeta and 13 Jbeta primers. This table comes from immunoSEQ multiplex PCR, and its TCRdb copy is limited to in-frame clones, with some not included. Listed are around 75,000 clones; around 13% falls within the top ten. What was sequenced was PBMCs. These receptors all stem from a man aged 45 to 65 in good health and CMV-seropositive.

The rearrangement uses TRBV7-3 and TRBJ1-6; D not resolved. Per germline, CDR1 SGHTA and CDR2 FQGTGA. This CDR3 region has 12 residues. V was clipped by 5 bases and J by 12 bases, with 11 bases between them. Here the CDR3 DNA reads TGTGCCAGCAGCCCCCCGGAGGGACCCCTCCACTTT. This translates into CASSPPEGPLHF.

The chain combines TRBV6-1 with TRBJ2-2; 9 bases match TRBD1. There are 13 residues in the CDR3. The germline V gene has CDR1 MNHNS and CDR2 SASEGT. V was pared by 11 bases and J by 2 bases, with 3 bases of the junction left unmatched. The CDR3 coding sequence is TGTGCCTCTACAGGGGGCAACACCGGGGAGCTGTTTTTT. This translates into CASTGGNTGELFF.

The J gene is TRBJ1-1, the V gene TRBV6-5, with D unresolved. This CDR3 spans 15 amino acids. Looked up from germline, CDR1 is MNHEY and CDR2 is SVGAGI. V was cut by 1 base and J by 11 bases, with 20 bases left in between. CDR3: CASSYFRAPTVEAFF. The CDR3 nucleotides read TGTGCCAGCAGTTACTTTCGCGCCCCAACTGTTGAGGCTTTCTTT.